Listed here are 18 T cell receptor beta chains from one sample, sequenced in a study of blood T cells in healthy people across ages. A second PCR, run for about 7 to 11 cycles, used a sample-barcoded 5' primer plus a J-beta primer mix. Using its own MiXCR run on the 5' RACE reads, TCRdb lists one record per CDR3 protein. Of about 1.6 million distinct CDR3 sequences listed, roughly 30% are singletons. Input material: blood. All receptors derive from a woman under 40 in good health.

The gene calls are TRBV28 and TRBJ2-3; D gene uncertain. Germline CDR1 MDHEN, CDR2 SYDVKM. The length of the CDR3 is 15 residues. Trimming removed 3 bases at V and 3 bases at J, with 13 bases between. This chain's CDR3 is CASSFPGSRTDTQYF. The CDR3 region has the DNA TGTGCCAGCAGTTTCCCGGGTTCCAGAACAGATACGCAGTATTTT.

This clonotype was seen repeatedly, ten times or more. The gene calls are TRBV25-1 and TRBJ2-3; 12 nucleotides agree with TRBD2. Trimming cost V 3 bases and J 3 bases; bases outside gene matches: 10. The V gene's germline CDR1 is MGHDK and CDR2 SYGVNS. This CDR3 contains 18 residues. The CDR3 loop is CASSDQRTSGGTTDTQYF. The CDR3 nucleotides are TGTGCCAGCAGTGACCAACGCACTAGCGGGGGGACGACAGATACGCAGTATTTT. The entire variable domain, with the rest obtained from reference TRBV25-1 and TRBJ2-3, is as follows: EADIYQTPRYLVIGTGKKITLECSQTMGHDKMYWYQQDPGMELHLIHYSYGVNSTEKGDLSSESTVSRIRTEHFPLTLESARPSHTSQYLCASSDQRTSGGTTDTQYFGPGTRLTVL.

The rearrangement uses TRBV10-2 and TRBJ1-2; no definite D call. V was trimmed by 0 bases and J by 8 bases, leaving 13 bases between them. This CDR3 is built from 14 residues. Germline V CDR1 and CDR2: WSHSY, SAAADI. CDR3 coding DNA: TGCGCCAGCAGTGAGTCTCCCCCCGGGTACGGCTACACCTTC. Translated: CASSESPPGYGYTF.

The chain couples TRBV5-1 to TRBJ1-2; D is possibly TRBD1 (6 bases). Germline V gene lookup returns CDR1 SGHRS and CDR2 YFSETQ. V lost 4 bases and J 6 bases, leaving 13 bases between the germline ends. CDR3 length: 13 residues. The CDR3 coding sequence is TGCGCCAGCAGCCCAGTGGGGGCCGATGGCTACACCTTC. Its translation: CASSPVGADGYTF.

V usage is TRBV12-3 or TRBV12-4 and J usage is TRBJ2-5, with 7 bases matching TRBD1. The CDR3 has 14 amino acids. V was clipped by 5 bases and J by 0 bases; unmatched bases: 3. In nucleotides, the CDR3 is TGTGCCAGCAGTACCGGGACAGACCAAGAGACCCAGTACTTC. It encodes CASSTGTDQETQYF.

This clonotype was recorded a few times. The chain employs TRBV3-1 and TRBJ2-5; D gene unclear. This CDR3 is built from 15 residues. Trimming shortened V by 0 bases and J by 9 bases, and 17 bases separated the two germline ends. Germline assignment: CDR1 LGHDT and CDR2 YNNKEL (reference sequence). The CDR3 region is CASSQDTRMLSAQYF. CDR3 DNA sequence: TGTGCCAGCAGCCAAGACACGAGAATGTTGTCGGCCCAGTACTTC.

This clonotype was observed many times. The V call is TRBV29-1, the J call TRBJ2-7, with 8 bases lining up with TRBD1. V lost 4 bases and J lost 7; bases outside the gene matches: 9. This CDR3 region has 13 residues. Germline V lookup: CDR1 SQVTM, CDR2 ANQGSEA. The CDR3 DNA sequence: TGCAGCGTTGTATACCAGGGGGCACAGGAGCAGTACTTC. Protein: CSVVYQGAQEQYF.

V and J are TRBV7-9 and TRBJ1-4; D might be TRBD1 (5 bases). The CDR3 loop spans 16 amino acids. Trimming cost V 5 bases and J 0 bases, with 13 bases left between them. Germline CDR1 is SEHNR and CDR2 is FQNEAQ (reference sequence). CDR3 amino acids: CASSGRQTATNEKLFF. CDR3 sequence (DNA): TGTGCCAGCAGCGGACGACAGACTGCAACTAATGAAAAACTGTTTTTT.

This clonotype was recorded only once. This chain joins TRBV7-9 and TRBJ2-1; D is ambiguous. The CDR3 spans 15 residues. Germline assignment: CDR1 SEHNR and CDR2 FQNEAQ (reference sequence). Trimming removed 4 bases at V and 7 bases at J, with 17 bases between. In DNA form, the CDR3 reads TGTGCCAGCAGCTCCTGGGCCCGCCGGCTTAATGAGCAGTTCTTC. Its translation: CASSSWARRLNEQFF.

V usage is TRBV4-1 and J usage is TRBJ2-5, with TRBD2 matching 12 bases. With 2 bases clipped from V and 5 bases from J, the junction kept 3 bases outside the gene matches. The CDR3 contains 15 residues. Per the germline V gene, CDR1 is MGHRA and CDR2 is YSYEKL. CDR3 loop: CASSQRLAGEETQYF. Written as DNA, the CDR3 is TGCGCCAGCAGCCAAAGACTAGCGGGGGAGGAGACCCAGTACTTC.

This clonotype has only a few counts. The V gene is TRBV5-4, the J gene TRBJ2-3; TRBD2 agrees at 8 bases. The length of the CDR3 is 15 residues. Germline CDR1 is SGHNT and CDR2 is YYREEE (reference sequence). The V gene end was trimmed by 5 bases and the J gene end by 6 bases; junction bases not matched to a gene: 11. The CDR3 sequence is CASSGGLGASDTQYF. CDR3 nucleotide sequence: TGTGCCAGCAGTGGGGGACTAGGAGCTTCGGATACGCAGTATTTT. Full variable domain (outside the CDR3, taken from reference TRBV5-4 and TRBJ2-3): ETGVTQSPTHLIKTRGQQVTLRCSSQSGHNTVSWYQQALGQGPQFIFQYYREEENGRGNFPPRFSGLQFPNYSSELNVNALELDDSALYLCASSGGLGASDTQYFGPGTRLTVL.

In its sample, this clonotype was seen a few times. The chain recombines TRBV7-3 with TRBJ1-5, with D possibly TRBD1 on 5 matching bases. The CDR3 length is 17 residues. V was clipped by 7 bases and J by 1 base, with 20 bases between them. Looked up from germline, CDR1 is SGHTA and CDR2 is FQGTGA. As DNA, the CDR3 is TGTGCCAGCACAAGAAGCCGACAGCCTACAAGCAATCAGCCCCAGCATTTT. As protein: CASTRSRQPTSNQPQHF.

The chain joins TRBV7-3 to TRBJ2-3; unclear D gene. The CDR3 has 16 amino acids. Trimming cost V 5 bases and J 1 base, with 16 bases left between them. CDR1 is SGHTA and CDR2 is FQGTGA in the germline V gene. Here the CDR3 reads CASSPGYGVGTDTQYF. In DNA form, the CDR3 reads TGTGCCAGCAGCCCCGGGTACGGAGTTGGCACAGATACGCAGTATTTT.

CDR3 DNA: TGCAGTGCCCTTCTTGGCCGCCAAGAGACCCAGTACTTC. This translates into CSALLGRQETQYF. The gene calls are TRBV20-1 and TRBJ2-5; unclear D gene. The CDR3 is made up of 13 amino acids. Germline V gene sequence: CDR1 DFQATT, CDR2 SNEGSKA (reference sequence). Trimming left V 6 bases short and J 1 base short, with 12 bases between.

Remarks on this clonotype: A junction boundary mismatches the germline segment, possibly from a read error. The chain is built from TRBV30 and TRBJ2-5, with D maybe TRBD1 (6 bases). CDR3 length equals 12 residues. CDR1 is GTSNPN and CDR2 is SVGIG in the germline V gene (reference sequence). The CDR3 nucleotides read TGTGCCTGGAGTGCAGGGGTGGGGACCCCGTACTTC. Translating it yields CAWSAGVGTPYF.

In this sample, this clonotype turned up a few times. CDR3 bases: TGTGCCAGCAGCTTGGGCCCTCCGGAGCCTCCTAACTATGGCTACACCTTC. It codes for CASSLGPPEPPNYGYTF. The V gene is TRBV5-6, the J gene TRBJ1-2; D unresolved. This CDR3 has 17 residues. Germline loops: CDR1 SGHDT, CDR2 YYEEEE. Deletions cut 0 bases from V and 0 bases from J, with 15 bases between.

The chain has TRBV6-1 and TRBJ1-2; D remains ambiguous. Deletions cut 8 bases from V and 8 bases from J, with 15 bases between. CDR3 size: 12 residues. CDR1 and CDR2 (germline): MNHNS, SASEGT. The CDR3 loop is CASGWRAGGYTF. Here the CDR3 DNA reads TGTGCCAGCGGATGGAGGGCCGGCGGCTACACCTTC.

This clonotype was counted between two and nine times. The chain links TRBV6-5 to TRBJ2-5; the match to TRBD1 covers 12 bases. Germline V CDR1 and CDR2: MNHEY, SVGAGI. CDR3 size: 16 residues. After removal of 6 bases from V and 5 bases from J, the junction contained 10 bases not matched to a gene. CDR3 nucleotide sequence: TGTGCCAGCAGAGCCCCTGGGACAGGGGGCGGGGAGACCCAGTACTTC. Protein sequence: CASRAPGTGGGETQYF.